The 26 T cell receptor beta chains below were found in one sample sequenced in a study of blood T cell repertoires in COVID-19. Clones were read by immunoSEQ multiplex PCR, and TCRdb kept only the in-frame ones, dropping some. The sample has about 200,000 clones, roughly four fifths seen once. The sample comprised peripheral blood. These TCRs come from a woman aged 40 to 49 with acute or convalescent COVID-19.

The chain links TRBV19 to TRBJ1-1, with D unresolved. The CDR3 sequence is 12 residues long. Per germline, CDR1 LNHDA and CDR2 SQIVND (reference sequence). V was shortened by 5 bases and J by 4 bases, with 8 bases between the two germline ends. CDR3 amino acids: CASSSGVTEAFF. CDR3 DNA: TGTGCCAGTAGTTCCGGTGTCACTGAAGCTTTCTTT. Looking up the rest from reference TRBV19 and TRBJ1-1 gives the full variable domain: DGGITQSPKYLFRKEGQNVTLSCEQNLNHDAMYWYRQDPGQGLRLIYYSQIVNDFQKGDIAEGYSVSREKKESFPLTVTSAQKNPTAFYLCASSSGVTEAFFGQGTRLTVV.

V and J are TRBV2 and TRBJ1-2, with D possibly TRBD1 on 5 matching bases. Germline V lookup: CDR1 SNHLY, CDR2 FYNNEI. V lost 7 bases to trimming and J lost 2 bases, with 14 bases between them. The CDR3 is 14 residues long. CDR3 coding DNA: TGTGCCAGCAAAGGGGCAGCCCAGAACTATGGCTACACCTTC. This codes for CASKGAAQNYGYTF.

This clone is labeled large (0.1 to 1%). The chain couples TRBV6-5 to TRBJ1-1, with 8 bases identical to TRBD1. This CDR3 has 15 residues. Germline-derived CDR1 and CDR2 are MNHEY and SVGAGI. V dropped 4 bases and J dropped 0; count of bases not matched to a gene: 4. The CDR3 DNA reads TGTGCCAGCAGTTCCGGGACAGGCTTGAACACTGAAGCTTTCTTT. Its translation: CASSSGTGLNTEAFF.

This clone was seen only once. The chain combines TRBV4-1 with TRBJ2-2; the match to TRBD1 covers 8 bases. CDR1 is MGHRA, CDR2 YSYEKL, per germline. The CDR3 is 15 residues long. The trim removed 4 bases at V and 4 bases at J, leaving 5 bases unmatched. CDR3 amino acids: CASSLTGTGTGELFF. The DNA of the CDR3 is TGCGCCAGCAGCCTTACCGGGACAGGCACCGGGGAGCTGTTTTTT.

In this sample, this clone turned up once. The chain has TRBV7-9 and TRBJ1-1; D possibly corresponds to TRBD1 (5 bases). Germline lookup yields CDR1 SEHNR and CDR2 FQNEAQ (reference sequence). Trimming stripped 5 bases from V and 7 bases from J, with 11 bases between. The CDR3 contains 12 residues. The CDR3 reads CASSQRQLEAFF. The CDR3 DNA is TGTGCCAGCAGCCAAAGACAGCTTGAAGCTTTCTTT.

This clone showed up just once. The chain combines TRBV7-2 with TRBJ1-2; TRBD1 matches at 7 bases. This CDR3 is built from 16 residues. Trimming took 0 bases from V and 3 from J; bases not matched to a gene: 7. Germline loops: CDR1 SGHTA, CDR2 FQGNSA. CDR3 in amino acids: CASSLAAGGFYYGYTF. CDR3 nucleotide sequence: TGTGCCAGCAGCTTAGCGGCAGGGGGGTTTTACTATGGCTACACCTTC.

This clone appeared once. J is TRBJ1-2 and V is TRBV5-1; 8 positions match TRBD1. CDR3 length: 16 amino acids. J gave up 0 bases and V 0 bases, and 4 bases lay outside the gene matches. The germline gives CDR1 SGHRS, CDR2 YFSETQ. CDR3 loop: CASSLGQGRANYGYTF. CDR3 bases: TGCGCCAGCAGCTTGGGACAGGGGCGAGCTAACTATGGCTACACCTTC.

J is TRBJ2-3 and V is TRBV3-1 (or the pseudogene TRBV3-2); D gene unclear. From germline, CDR1 is LGHDT and CDR2 YNNKEL (reference sequence). The V end was cut by 2 bases, the J end by 2 bases, with 11 bases between. The CDR3 contains 15 residues. The CDR3 sequence: CASSQSSGPTDTQYF. CDR3 coding DNA: TGTGCCAGCAGCCAATCCTCCGGTCCCACAGATACGCAGTATTTT.

This chain connects TRBV19 to TRBJ1-1, with TRBD1 identical over 9 bases. Germline V gives CDR1 LNHDA, CDR2 SQIVND (reference sequence). The CDR3 has 15 residues. The junction had 13 bases not matched to a gene; V was cut back by 9 bases and J by 5 bases. The CDR3 spells CASLKANRGRTEAFF. The CDR3 nucleotides read TGTGCCAGCCTCAAAGCCAACAGGGGGCGAACTGAAGCTTTCTTT. The variable domain in full, with the rest retrieved from reference TRBV19 and TRBJ1-1, is DGGITQSPKYLFRKEGQNVTLSCEQNLNHDAMYWYRQDPGQGLRLIYYSQIVNDFQKGDIAEGYSVSREKKESFPLTVTSAQKNPTAFYLCASLKANRGRTEAFFGQGTRLTVV.

This chain links TRBV7-2 with TRBJ2-2; the match to TRBD2 covers 10 bases. From germline, CDR1 is SGHTA and CDR2 FQGNSA. The ends lost 6 bases at V and 9 bases at J; junction bases unmatched: 13. This CDR3 is 16 amino acids long. The CDR3 bases are TGTGCCAGCAGTTTCCGGGAGCGGGGGGGCCGGAGGGAGCTGTTTTTT. The encoded protein is CASSFRERGGRRELFF. The whole variable domain, filled in from reference TRBV7-2 and TRBJ2-2, reads GAGVSQSPSNKVTEKGKDVELRCDPISGHTALYWYRQSLGQGLEFLIYFQGNSAPDKSGLPSDRFSAERTGGSVSTLTIQRTQQEDSAVYLCASSFRERGGRRELFFGEGSRLTVL.

As to this clone: One end of the junction varies from germline; a read error may be responsible. This chain's CDR3 is CASSLNRLAGPGNF. CDR3 DNA: TGTGCCAGCAGCTTAAATAGACTAGCGGGGCCCGGAAACTTC. The V call is TRBV13, the J call TRBJ2-7; TRBD2 aligns across 11 bases. The CDR3 spans 14 residues. Germline loops: CDR1 PRHDT, CDR2 FYEKMQ (reference sequence).

This clone was counted once. The chain is built from TRBV30 and TRBJ2-1, with D perhaps matching TRBD1 (6 bases). The CDR3 loop spans 15 amino acids. Germline CDR1 reads GTSNPN; CDR2 reads SVGIG (reference sequence). Trimming cost V 0 bases and J 4 bases, with 13 bases left between them. The CDR3 loop is CAWSVRQGSYNEQFF. In DNA form, the CDR3 reads TGTGCCTGGAGTGTACGGCAGGGGTCGTACAATGAGCAGTTCTTC.

This chain uses TRBV6-5 with TRBJ1-1; 9 positions agree with TRBD1. CDR1 is MNHEY, CDR2 SVGAGI, per germline. V was clipped by 4 bases and J by 7 bases; unmatched bases: 7. CDR3 size: 14 residues. CDR3 residues: CASSSRTGDIEAFF. Written as DNA, the CDR3 is TGTGCCAGCAGTTCACGGACAGGGGACATTGAAGCTTTCTTT.

This clone was recorded once. The chain recombines TRBV19 with TRBJ2-3; no firm D call. This CDR3 spans 14 amino acids. V lost 3 bases, J lost 0 bases, and 7 bases lay in between. CDR1 LNHDA and CDR2 SQIVND come from the germline V gene (reference sequence). CDR3 sequence: CASSMRASTDTQYF. The CDR3 DNA reads as TGTGCCAGTAGTATGCGAGCGAGCACAGATACGCAGTATTTT. The full variable domain, in which reference TRBV19 and TRBJ2-3 provide the parts outside the CDR3, is DGGITQSPKYLFRKEGQNVTLSCEQNLNHDAMYWYRQDPGQGLRLIYYSQIVNDFQKGDIAEGYSVSREKKESFPLTVTSAQKNPTAFYLCASSMRASTDTQYFGPGTRLTVL.

This clone was seen a handful of times. J is TRBJ1-1 and V is TRBV7-3; D possibly corresponds to TRBD1 (6 bases). The CDR3 is made up of 14 amino acids. Germline V CDR1 and CDR2: SGHTA, FQGTGA. The ends were cut back, 5 bases at V and 4 bases at J, with 14 bases in the middle. As DNA, the CDR3 is TGTGCCAGCAGCCCAACAGGGTGGGGCACTGAAGCTTTCTTT. Translated: CASSPTGWGTEAFF.

The genes are TRBV5-1 and TRBJ2-3; 9 bases are a match to TRBD1. J was trimmed by 2 bases and V by 4 bases; bases with no gene match: 11. Germline CDR1 and CDR2: SGHRS and YFSETQ. The CDR3 length is 17 residues. This CDR3 is CASSMRPGQGYTDTQYF. As DNA, the CDR3 is TGCGCCAGCAGCATGCGACCGGGACAGGGATACACAGATACGCAGTATTTT.

This clone was counted between two and nine times. The chain employs TRBV4-1 and TRBJ1-3; TRBD1 matches 8 bases. The J segment lost 5 bases and the V segment lost 2 bases, leaving 8 bases of the junction unmatched. Germline V gives CDR1 MGHRA, CDR2 YSYEKL. The CDR3 runs 16 residues. CDR3 protein: CASSQPTGQGRNTIYF. The DNA of the CDR3 is TGCGCCAGCAGCCAACCTACAGGACAGGGTAGAAACACCATATATTTT.

The chain combines TRBV4-3 with TRBJ2-1; 8 bases fit TRBD2. The CDR3 extends over 19 amino acids. The J segment lost 3 bases and the V segment lost 4 bases, leaving 17 bases of the junction unmatched. Germline V lookup: CDR1 LGHNA, CDR2 YSLEER. DNA for the CDR3: TGCGCCAGCAGCCCTCAACCAGCGGGAGCCGGGGGAAACTACAATGAGCAGTTCTTC. It encodes CASSPQPAGAGGNYNEQFF.

The J gene is TRBJ1-1, the V gene TRBV5-1; 10 nucleotides align to TRBD1. V trimming: 5 bases; J trimming: 0 bases; junction bases outside the gene matches: 4. Germline V gene sequence: CDR1 SGHRS, CDR2 YFSETQ. This CDR3 is built from 15 residues. CDR3 DNA sequence: TGCGCCAGCAGGACAGGGGGCGGAATGAACACTGAAGCTTTCTTT. It codes for CASRTGGGMNTEAFF.

The rearrangement joins TRBV5-1 to TRBJ2-1, with D perhaps matching TRBD2 (6 bases). V was pared by 0 bases and J by 5 bases, with 12 bases between. CDR3 length: 15 residues. CDR1 SGHRS and CDR2 YFSETQ come from the germline V gene. The CDR3 sequence is CASSLGLTRDNEQFF. DNA of the CDR3: TGCGCCAGCAGCTTGGGACTGACTAGGGACAATGAGCAGTTCTTC.

The chain employs TRBV11-3 and TRBJ2-1; possibly TRBD1 for D (5 bases). Trimming left V 2 bases short and J 4 bases short, with 12 bases between. Germline CDR1 is SGHNT and CDR2 is YENEEA. This CDR3 region has 15 residues. CDR3 DNA sequence: TGTGCCAGCAGCTTACAGGGTGGCCAATACAATGAGCAGTTCTTC. Translating it yields CASSLQGGQYNEQFF. Full variable domain (missing parts from reference TRBV11-3 and TRBJ2-1): EAGVVQSPRYKIIEKKQPVAFWCNPISGHNTLYWYLQNLGQGPELLIRYENEEAVDDSQLPKDRFSAERLKGVDSTLKIQPAELGDSAVYLCASSLQGGQYNEQFFGPGTRLTVL.

The V gene is TRBV4-2, the J gene TRBJ2-3; 15 positions agree with TRBD2. The CDR3 is 17 amino acids. Germline V gene lookup returns CDR1 LGHNA and CDR2 YNFKEQ. Germline trimming cut 4 bases from V and 2 bases from J; bases unmatched to any gene: 4. CDR3 residues: CASSRGLAGGTTDTQYF. The CDR3 DNA follows: TGTGCCAGCAGCCGAGGACTAGCGGGGGGGACCACAGATACGCAGTATTTT.

The rearrangement links TRBV9 to TRBJ2-2; 9 bases agree with TRBD2. Germline CDR1 is SGDLS and CDR2 is YYNGEE. Unmatched junction bases numbered 16, after V lost 0 bases and J lost 4 bases. CDR3 length equals 20 residues. This CDR3 is CASSVVGGGAFSVATGELFF. In DNA, the CDR3 is TGTGCCAGCAGCGTAGTGGGCGGGGGGGCCTTCTCAGTAGCCACCGGGGAGCTGTTTTTT. Combining the CDR3 with reference TRBV9 and TRBJ2-2 gives the whole variable domain DSGVTQTPKHLITATGQRVTLRCSPRSGDLSVYWYQQSLDQGLQFLIQYYNGEERAKGNILERFSAQQFPDLHSELNLSSLELGDSALYFCASSVVGGGAFSVATGELFFGEGSRLTVL.

J is TRBJ1-1 and V is TRBV5-6; possible D gene TRBD1, 5 bases. The CDR3 length is 12 residues. V was cut by 6 bases and J by 4 bases, with 10 bases left in between. The germline CDR1 and CDR2 sequences are SGHDT and YYEEEE. The CDR3 sequence is CASTSGGTEAFF. CDR3 sequence (DNA): TGTGCCAGCACCTCCGGGGGCACTGAAGCTTTCTTT. The full variable domain, in which reference TRBV5-6 and TRBJ1-1 provide the parts outside the CDR3, is DAGVTQSPTHLIKTRGQQVTLRCSPKSGHDTVSWYQQALGQGPQFIFQYYEEEERQRGNFPDRFSGHQFPNYSSELNVNALLLGDSALYLCASTSGGTEAFFGQGTRLTVV.

The V call is TRBV12-5, the J call TRBJ2-7, with TRBD1 identical over 7 bases. The germline V gene encodes CDR1 LGHNT and CDR2 FRNRAP. Germline trimming cut 2 bases from V and 5 bases from J; bases unmatched to any gene: 9. The CDR3 is 15 amino acids. CDR3 DNA sequence: TGTGCTAGTGGTTTGTCCCGACAGGGAAGAGACGAGCAGTACTTC. Amino acid sequence: CASGLSRQGRDEQYF.

This clone was found a few times. This sequence joins TRBV6-6 and TRBJ2-7, with 7 bases aligning to TRBD1. The CDR3 has 14 amino acids. J lost 2 bases, V lost 5 bases, and 6 bases had no gene match. Germline CDR1 MNHNY, CDR2 SVGAGI (reference sequence). The CDR3 nucleotides read TGTGCCAGCAGTATTCCGGGACAGCCCTACGAGCAGTACTTC. Protein product: CASSIPGQPYEQYF.